What follows is one TCR beta chain and its context. These data originate in a study of cytomegalovirus exposure and HLA in healthy donors. From germline, CDR1 is MNHEY and CDR2 SMNVEV (reference sequence). Between the trimmed V and J ends, which lost 5 bases and 3 bases, there was a span of 11 bases. The CDR3 spans 13 residues. Researchers ran the PCR with 60 Vbeta and 13 Jbeta primers. TCRdb's table, derived via immunoSEQ multiplex PCR, lists solely in-frame clones and lacks some. The table has 150,000 to 200,000 clones, about four fifths seen once. The genes are TRBV27 and TRBJ2-7; the D gene is possibly TRBD1 (6 bases). This clonotype was sampled from a woman in her 30s in good health and CMV-seropositive. The sequenced material came from PBMCs. For the CDR3, the DNA is TGTGCCAGCAGTCTAGACAGGCGCTACGAGCAGTACTTC. This sequence encodes CASSLDRRYEQYF.